The source of this TCR beta chain is a study of blood T cell repertoires in COVID-19. Study background: Sites in the United States, Italy and Spain provided acute and convalescent COVID-19 samples. From T cells, B-cell-depleted T cells, or PBMCs came the material, which was cDNA or gDNA.

Per the original data handling: By means of reference gene primer amplification, nucleated cell counts were estimated. TCRdb keeps only in-frame clones here, not all; method: immunoSEQ multiplex PCR. V and J calls and clone size are those listed in that table; D and trimming were worked out from the DNA. The sample lists around 100,000 clones; approximately 86% were seen once. This CDR3 region has 14 residues. Germline-derived CDR1 and CDR2 are MGHDK and SYGVNS. Turning to this clone: Sequence at one end of the junction differs from germline and may be a read error.

The TCR comes from a man aged 45-60 years with active or convalescent COVID-19. The V call is TRBV25-1, the J call TRBJ1-6, with D perhaps matching TRBD1 (6 bases). Sequencing was performed on peripheral blood. CDR3 sequence: CASTHGTRNSPPHF. Here the CDR3 DNA reads TGTGCCAGCACCCACGGGACACGTAATTCACCCCCCCACTTT.